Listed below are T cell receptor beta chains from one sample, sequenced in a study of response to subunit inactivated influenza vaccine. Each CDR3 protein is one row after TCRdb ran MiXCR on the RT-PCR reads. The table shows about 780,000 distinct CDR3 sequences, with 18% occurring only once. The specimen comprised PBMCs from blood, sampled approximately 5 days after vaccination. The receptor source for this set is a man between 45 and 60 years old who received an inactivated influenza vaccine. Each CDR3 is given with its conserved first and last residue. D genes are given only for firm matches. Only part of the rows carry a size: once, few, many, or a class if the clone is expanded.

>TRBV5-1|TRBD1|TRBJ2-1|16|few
CASSLAGTGAYNEQFF
TGCGCCAGCAGCTTAGCCGGGACAGGGGCCTACAATGAGCAGTTCTTC
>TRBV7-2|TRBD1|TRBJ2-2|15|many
CASRKGAGDAGELFF
TGTGCCAGCAGAAAGGGGGCAGGGGATGCCGGGGAGCTGTTTTTT
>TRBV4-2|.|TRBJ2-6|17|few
CASSQGVGKSGANVLTF
TGTGCCAGCAGCCAAGGGGTAGGGAAGTCTGGGGCCAACGTCCTGACTTTC
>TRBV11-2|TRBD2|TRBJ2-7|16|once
CASSLDVASGSYEQYF
TGTGCCAGCAGCTTAGATGTAGCAAGCGGGAGTTACGAGCAGTACTTC
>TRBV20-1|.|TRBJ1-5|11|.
CSATGGQPQHF
TGCAGTGCTACGGGTGGCCAGCCCCAGCATTTT
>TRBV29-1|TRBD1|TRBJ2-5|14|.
CSTKLDRGSETQYF
TGCAGCACCAAACTGGACAGGGGCTCGGAGACCCAGTACTTC
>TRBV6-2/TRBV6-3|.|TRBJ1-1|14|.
CASSYISGSTEAFF
TGTGCCAGCAGTTATATTTCAGGGTCCACTGAAGCTTTCTTT
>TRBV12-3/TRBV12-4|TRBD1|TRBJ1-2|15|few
CATSRMGQLNYGYTF
TGTGCCACCTCCAGGATGGGACAGCTTAACTATGGCTACACCTTC
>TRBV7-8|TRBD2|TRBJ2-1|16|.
CASTPLTGGPHNEQFF
TGTGCCAGCACGCCCCTCACGGGAGGGCCCCACAATGAGCAGTTCTTC
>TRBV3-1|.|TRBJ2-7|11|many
CASSQAYEQYF
TGTGCCAGCAGCCAAGCCTACGAGCAGTACTTC
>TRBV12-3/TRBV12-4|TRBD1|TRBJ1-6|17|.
CASSAGTVRGGRSPLHF
TGTGCCAGCAGTGCCGGGACAGTACGAGGAGGACGTTCACCCCTCCACTTT
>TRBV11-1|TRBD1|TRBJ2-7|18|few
CASSLVGQGAGGSYEQYF
TGTGCCAGCAGCTTAGTTGGACAGGGGGCTGGAGGCTCCTACGAGCAGTACTTC
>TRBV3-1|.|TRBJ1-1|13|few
CASSPTGQTEAFF
TGTGCCAGCAGCCCGACTGGGCAAACTGAAGCTTTCTTT
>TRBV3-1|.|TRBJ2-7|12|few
CASSLLYYEQYF
TGTGCCAGCAGCCTATTGTACTACGAGCAGTACTTC
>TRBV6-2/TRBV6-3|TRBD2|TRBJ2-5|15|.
CASSPTSLAGETQYF
TGTGCCAGCAGCCCTACTAGTTTAGCGGGAGAGACCCAGTACTTC
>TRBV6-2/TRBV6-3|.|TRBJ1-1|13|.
CASSYAFNTEAFF
TGTGCCAGCAGTTACGCCTTCAACACTGAAGCTTTCTTT
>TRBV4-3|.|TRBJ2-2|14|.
CASNRDWAFGELFF
TGCGCCAGCAACCGGGACTGGGCTTTCGGGGAGCTGTTTTTT
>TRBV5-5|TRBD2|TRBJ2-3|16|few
CASSFTGGGLTDTQYF
TGTGCCAGCAGCTTTACGGGAGGAGGGTTGACAGATACGCAGTATTTT
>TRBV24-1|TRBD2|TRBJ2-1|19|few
CATSDNNPRTSGIYNEQFF
TGTGCCACCAGTGACAACAACCCACGGACTAGCGGGATCTACAATGAGCAGTTCTTC
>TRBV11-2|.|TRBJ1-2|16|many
CASSRTSDSLNYGYTF
TGTGCCAGCAGCCGAACTTCCGACAGCCTAAACTATGGCTACACCTTC
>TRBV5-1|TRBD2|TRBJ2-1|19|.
CASSLDASGGWDSYNEQFF
TGCGCCAGCAGCTTGGATGCTAGCGGGGGCTGGGACTCCTACAATGAGCAGTTCTTC
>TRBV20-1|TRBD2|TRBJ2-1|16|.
CSARAGLAASYNEQFF
TGCAGTGCTAGAGCTGGACTAGCGGCCTCCTACAATGAGCAGTTCTTC
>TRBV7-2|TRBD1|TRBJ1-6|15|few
CASSLLTGGNSPLHF
TGTGCCAGCAGCTTGCTAACAGGGGGCAATTCACCCCTCCACTTT
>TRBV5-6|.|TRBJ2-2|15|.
CASSFKGQRTGELFF
TGTGCCAGCAGCTTTAAAGGACAGCGGACCGGGGAGCTGTTTTTT
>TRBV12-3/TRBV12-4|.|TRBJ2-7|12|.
CASSLKGDEQYF
TGTGCCAGCAGTTTAAAGGGGGACGAGCAGTACTTC
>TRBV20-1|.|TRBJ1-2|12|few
CSASVRVDGYTF
TGCAGTGCTAGCGTCAGGGTCGATGGCTACACCTTC
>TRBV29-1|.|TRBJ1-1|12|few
CSTRKQGTEAFF
TGCAGCACCCGGAAACAGGGCACTGAAGCTTTCTTT
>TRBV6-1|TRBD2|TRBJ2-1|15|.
CASSRHPSGMNEQFF
TGTGCCAGCAGCCGGCACCCTAGCGGGATGAATGAGCAGTTCTTC
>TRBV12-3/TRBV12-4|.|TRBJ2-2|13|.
CASSRRGNGELFF
TGTGCCAGCAGTCGGAGGGGGAACGGGGAGCTGTTTTTT
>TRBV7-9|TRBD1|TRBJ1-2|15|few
CASSLRGGAGYGYTF
TGTGCCAGCAGTTTGAGAGGGGGCGCAGGCTATGGCTACACCTTC
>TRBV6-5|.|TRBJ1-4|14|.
CASSYSRAYGRLFF
TGTGCCAGCAGTTACTCAAGAGCGTACGGGAGACTGTTTTTT
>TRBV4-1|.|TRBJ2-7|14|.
CASSQGQISYEQYF
TGCGCCAGCAGCCAAGGACAGATCTCCTACGAGCAGTACTTC
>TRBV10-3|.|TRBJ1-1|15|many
CAISKGHRDNTEAFF
TGTGCCATCAGCAAGGGACACCGGGACAACACTGAAGCTTTCTTT
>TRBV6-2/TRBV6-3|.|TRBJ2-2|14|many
CASSYSTDAGELFF
TGTGCCAGCAGTTACTCGACAGACGCCGGGGAGCTGTTTTTT
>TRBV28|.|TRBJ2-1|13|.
CASTLRGPNEQFF
TGTGCCAGCACCCTCCGCGGTCCCAATGAGCAGTTCTTC
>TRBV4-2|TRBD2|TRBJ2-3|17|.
CASSHSAGGRITDTQYF
TGTGCCAGCAGCCACTCGGCGGGGGGGCGGATCACAGATACGCAGTATTTT
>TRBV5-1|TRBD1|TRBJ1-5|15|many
CASSLTGGSNQPQHF
TGCGCCAGCAGCTTGACAGGGGGAAGCAATCAGCCCCAGCATTTT
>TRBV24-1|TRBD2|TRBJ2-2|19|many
CATSDFASGKTSNTGELFF
TGTGCCACCAGTGATTTCGCTAGCGGGAAGACCTCGAACACCGGGGAGCTGTTTTTT
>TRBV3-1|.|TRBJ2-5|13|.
CASSSTRAETQYF
TGTGCCAGCAGCAGTACTAGGGCGGAGACCCAGTACTTC
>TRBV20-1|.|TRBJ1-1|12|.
CSARTYRVEAFF
TGCAGTGCCAGGACCTATAGGGTTGAAGCTTTCTTT
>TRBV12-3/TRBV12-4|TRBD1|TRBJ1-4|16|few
CASSRDRGILNEKLFF
TGTGCCAGCAGTCGGGACAGGGGCATACTTAATGAAAAACTGTTTTTT
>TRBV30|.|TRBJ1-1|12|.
CAWSPQGYQAFF
TGTGCCTGGAGTCCTCAAGGTTACCAGGCTTTCTTT
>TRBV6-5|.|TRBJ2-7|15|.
CASSYSASAGYEQYF
TGTGCCAGCAGTTACTCTGCCTCAGCCGGCTACGAGCAGTACTTC
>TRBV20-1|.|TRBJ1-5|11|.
CSASNNQPQHF
TGCAGTGCTAGTAACAATCAGCCCCAGCATTTT
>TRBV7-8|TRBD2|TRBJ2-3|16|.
CASSQFTSGSTDTQYF
TGTGCCAGCAGCCAGTTTACTAGCGGGAGCACAGATACGCAGTATTTT
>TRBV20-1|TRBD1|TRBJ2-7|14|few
CSARARDRGYEQYF
TGCAGTGCTAGAGCCCGGGACAGGGGCTACGAGCAGTACTTC
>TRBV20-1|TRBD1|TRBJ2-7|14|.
CSASSQGDPYEQYF
TGCAGTGCTAGTTCTCAGGGGGACCCCTACGAGCAGTACTTC
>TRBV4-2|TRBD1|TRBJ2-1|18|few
CASSQDPGQGVTYNEQFF
TGTGCCAGCAGCCAAGATCCCGGACAGGGGGTGACCTACAATGAGCAGTTCTTC
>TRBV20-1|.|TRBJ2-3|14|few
CSAPPKEYTDTQYF
TGCAGTGCTCCGCCGAAAGAGTACACAGATACGCAGTATTTT
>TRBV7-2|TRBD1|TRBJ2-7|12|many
CASSVTGYEQYF
TGTGCCAGCAGCGTGACAGGGTACGAGCAGTACTTC
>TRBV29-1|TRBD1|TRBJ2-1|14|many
CSVDILDRAVEQFF
TGCAGCGTTGATATTCTGGACAGGGCCGTCGAGCAGTTCTTC
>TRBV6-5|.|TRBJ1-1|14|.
CASSYLQGNTEAFF
TGTGCCAGCAGTTACCTTCAGGGCAACACTGAAGCTTTCTTT
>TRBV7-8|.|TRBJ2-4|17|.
CASSLWQGEGAKNIQYF
TGTGCCAGCAGCCTTTGGCAGGGAGAAGGAGCCAAAAACATTCAGTACTTC
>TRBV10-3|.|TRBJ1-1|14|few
CAISEGQGSREAFF
TGTGCCATCAGTGAGGGGCAGGGGTCGCGTGAAGCTTTCTTT
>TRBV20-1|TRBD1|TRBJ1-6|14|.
CSARSHRGDSPLHF
TGCAGTGCGCGGTCACACAGGGGAGACTCACCCCTCCACTTT